Listed below are T cell receptor beta chains from one sample, sequenced in a study of CD8 T cells in ankylosing spondylitis. A single record per CDR3 protein comes from TCRdb applying MiXCR to the 5' RACE reads. Among a few hundred thousand distinct CDR3 sequences listed, 20% were seen once. Sequenced sample: blood, either unsorted or a sorted T cell fraction (not recorded which). Receptors were obtained from a male donor with ankylosing spondylitis or in good health (not recorded which). Both conserved end residues are part of each CDR3. The D gene is left open where the match is weak. Some rows mark clone size as missing; the rest say once, few, many or name a class of expanded clone.

j_call: TRBJ2-7; d_call: -; clone_size: -; v_call: TRBV5-5; cdr3_aa: CASSLYRDSSYEQYF; cdr3_nt: TGTGCCAGCAGCTTGTACAGGGATAGCTCCTACGAGCAGTACTTC
j_call: TRBJ1-3; d_call: -; clone_size: few; v_call: TRBV10-2; cdr3_aa: CASSESEAGTGNTIYF; cdr3_nt: TGCGCCAGCAGTGAGTCTGAGGCAGGGACTGGAAACACCATATATTTT
j_call: TRBJ1-1; d_call: -; clone_size: -; v_call: TRBV7-2; cdr3_aa: CASRNTGWTEAFF; cdr3_nt: TGTGCCAGCAGAAACACAGGGTGGACTGAAGCTTTCTTT
j_call: TRBJ2-7; d_call: -; clone_size: -; v_call: TRBV4-1; cdr3_aa: CASSQGRGASAYEQYF; cdr3_nt: TGCGCCAGCAGCCAAGGTCGGGGGGCCTCAGCCTACGAGCAGTACTTC
j_call: TRBJ2-5; d_call: TRBD2; clone_size: few; v_call: TRBV12-3/TRBV12-4; cdr3_aa: CASRPQRGGWETQYF; cdr3_nt: TGTGCCAGCAGGCCGCAGCGGGGGGGCTGGGAGACCCAGTACTTC
j_call: TRBJ2-5; d_call: TRBD1; clone_size: -; v_call: TRBV6-1; cdr3_aa: CASIQTDRGQETQYF; cdr3_nt: TGTGCCAGCATCCAAACGGACAGGGGGCAAGAGACCCAGTACTTC
j_call: TRBJ2-2; d_call: TRBD1; clone_size: few; v_call: TRBV27; cdr3_aa: CASSPGTGANTGELFF; cdr3_nt: TGTGCCAGCAGTCCCGGGACAGGAGCGAACACCGGGGAGCTGTTTTTT
j_call: TRBJ1-1; d_call: -; clone_size: -; v_call: TRBV25-1; cdr3_aa: CASRVTENTEAFF; cdr3_nt: TGTGCCAGCAGAGTGACAGAGAACACTGAAGCTTTCTTT
j_call: TRBJ1-2; d_call: -; clone_size: few; v_call: TRBV6-5; cdr3_aa: CASSYASNYGYTF; cdr3_nt: TGTGCCAGCAGTTACGCGTCTAACTATGGCTACACCTTC
j_call: TRBJ2-2; d_call: -; clone_size: -; v_call: TRBV4-1; cdr3_aa: CASSQGDGELFF; cdr3_nt: TGCGCCAGCAGCCAAGGCGACGGGGAGCTGTTTTTT
j_call: TRBJ2-1; d_call: TRBD1; clone_size: -; v_call: TRBV7-9; cdr3_aa: CASSFSGDSYNEQFF; cdr3_nt: TGTGCCAGCAGCTTTTCCGGGGACAGCTATAATGAGCAGTTCTTC
j_call: TRBJ2-1; d_call: -; clone_size: -; v_call: TRBV7-9; cdr3_aa: CASNSGGNEQFF; cdr3_nt: TGTGCCAGCAACTCAGGCGGGAATGAGCAGTTCTTC
j_call: TRBJ2-1; d_call: TRBD2; clone_size: few; v_call: TRBV6-1; cdr3_aa: CASSQLAGGDNEQFF; cdr3_nt: TGTGCCAGCAGTCAACTAGCGGGGGGGGACAATGAGCAGTTCTTC